This TCR beta chain stems from a study of T-cell memory formation after mild COVID-19. In this sample, this clonotype turned up a few times. Its target is not known. TCRdb re-called the 5' RACE reads with MiXCR, one entry per CDR3 protein. The table lists 250,000 to 300,000 distinct CDR3 sequences, under 20% of them singletons. CDR1 and CDR2 (germline): SGHTA, FQGNSA. CDR3 size: 14 residues. The V gene lost 5 bases and the J gene lost 11 bases, with 21 bases spanning the gap. Study-wide results and caveats: Clones that contracted clustered mainly in CM and EM if CD4+ and in EMRA if CD8+.

Specimen: PBMCs or a T cell subset sorted from them (not recorded which). The TCR comes from a man between 18 and 35 years old who had mild COVID-19 (a few samples of this study predate the infection). Cell type and time point are not known. V is TRBV7-2 and J is TRBJ1-1; D not resolved. The CDR3 protein is CASSLQLDDPRAFF. In nucleotides, the CDR3 is TGTGCCAGCAGCCTACAGCTTGACGACCCTCGTGCTTTCTTT.